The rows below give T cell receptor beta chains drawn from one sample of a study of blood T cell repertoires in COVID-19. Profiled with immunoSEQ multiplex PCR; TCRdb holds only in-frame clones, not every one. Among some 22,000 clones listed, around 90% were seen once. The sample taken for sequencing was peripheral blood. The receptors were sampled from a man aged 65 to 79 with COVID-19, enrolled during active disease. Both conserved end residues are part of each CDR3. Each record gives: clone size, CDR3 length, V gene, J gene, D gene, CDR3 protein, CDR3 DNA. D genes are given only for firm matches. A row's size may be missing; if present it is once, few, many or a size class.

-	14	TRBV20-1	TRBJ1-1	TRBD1	CSASRRTGRTEAFF	TGCAGTGCTAGTCGCCGGACAGGGAGAACTGAAGCTTTCTTT
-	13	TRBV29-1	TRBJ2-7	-	CSVEDTRRAEQYF	TGCAGCGTTGAAGATACACGGCGGGCCGAGCAGTACTTC
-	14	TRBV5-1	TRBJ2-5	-	CASSPWGSQETQYF	TGCGCCAGCAGCCCGTGGGGCAGCCAAGAGACCCAGTACTTC
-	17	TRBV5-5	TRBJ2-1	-	CASSRGVGADLYSEQFF	TGTGCCAGCAGCCGGGGTGTGGGAGCGGACCTTTACAGTGAGCAGTTCTTC
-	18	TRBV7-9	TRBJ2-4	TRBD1	CASSLARTGSIAKNIQYF	TGTGCCAGCAGCTTAGCGCGGACAGGCTCGATAGCCAAAAACATTCAGTACTTC
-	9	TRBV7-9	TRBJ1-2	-	CASSPGYTF	TGTGCCAGCAGTCCGGGCTACACCTTC
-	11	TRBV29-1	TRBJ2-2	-	CSVSDTGELFF	TGCAGCGTCAGTGACACCGGGGAGCTGTTTTTT
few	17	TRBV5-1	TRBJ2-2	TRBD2	CASSWGLAGPTPGELFF	TGCGCCAGCAGCTGGGGCCTAGCGGGCCCGACACCCGGGGAGCTGTTTTTT
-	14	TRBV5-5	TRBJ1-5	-	CASSLDREYQPQHF	TGTGCCAGCAGCTTGGACAGGGAGTATCAGCCCCAGCATTTT
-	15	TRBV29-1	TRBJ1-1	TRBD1	CSVEPMGTGLTEAFF	TGCAGCGTTGAACCCATGGGGACAGGCCTAACTGAAGCTTTCTTT
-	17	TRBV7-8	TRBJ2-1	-	CASSSGSWGDSYNEQFF	TGTGCCAGCAGCTCGGGCTCCTGGGGGGACTCCTACAATGAGCAGTTCTTC
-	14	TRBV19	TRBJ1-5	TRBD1	CASSVDRGNQPQHF	TGTGCCAGTAGCGTCGACAGGGGCAATCAGCCCCAGCATTTT
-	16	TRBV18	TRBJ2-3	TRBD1	CASSPFTGGGTDTQYF	TGTGCCAGCTCACCATTTACAGGGGGAGGCACAGATACGCAGTATTTT
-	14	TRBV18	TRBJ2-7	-	CASSPRDFIYEQYF	TGTGCCAGCTCACCCCGGGACTTCATCTACGAGCAGTACTTC
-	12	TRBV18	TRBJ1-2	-	CASSLNPDGYTF	TGTGCCAGCTCATTAAACCCAGATGGCTACACCTTC
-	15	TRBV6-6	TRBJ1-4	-	CASSYSSHSNEKLFF	TGTGCCAGCAGTTACTCGTCCCACTCTAATGAAAAACTGTTTTTT